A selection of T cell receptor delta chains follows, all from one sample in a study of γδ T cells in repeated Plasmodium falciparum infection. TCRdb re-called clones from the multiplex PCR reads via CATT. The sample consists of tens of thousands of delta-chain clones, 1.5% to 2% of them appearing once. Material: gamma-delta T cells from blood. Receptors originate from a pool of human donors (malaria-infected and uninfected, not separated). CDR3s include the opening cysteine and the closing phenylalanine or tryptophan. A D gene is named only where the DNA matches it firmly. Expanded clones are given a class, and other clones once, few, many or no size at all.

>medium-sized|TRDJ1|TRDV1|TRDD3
CALGELALLGDTRLIF
TGTGCTCTTGGGGAATTGGCCTTGCTGGGGGACACAAGACTCATCTTT
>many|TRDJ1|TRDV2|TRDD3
CACDPVQTGGYTDKLIF
TGTGCCTGTGACCCCGTACAGACTGGGGGATACACCGATAAACTCATCTTT
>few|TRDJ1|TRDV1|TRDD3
CALGNDTPLGIADKLIF
TGTGCTCTTGGGAACGACACTCCACTGGGGATAGCCGATAAACTCATCTTT
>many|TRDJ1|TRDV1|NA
CALGESTFSPYRDKLIF
TGTGCTCTTGGGGAGTCTACGTTTAGCCCCTACCGCGATAAACTCATCTTT
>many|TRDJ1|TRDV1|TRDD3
CALQLNLGVTSRYTDKLIF
TGTGCTCTCCAACTAAACCTGGGGGTCACTTCTAGGTACACCGATAAACTCATCTTT
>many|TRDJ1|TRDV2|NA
CACDTLSYTDKLIF
TGTGCCTGTGACACCCTATCCTACACCGATAAACTCATCTTT
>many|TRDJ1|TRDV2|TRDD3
CACDTVYLLGDMKQDKLIF
TGTGCCTGTGACACCGTCTACCTACTGGGGGATATGAAACAGGATAAACTCATCTTT
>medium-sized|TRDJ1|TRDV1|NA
CALGDNIPTLPGGPPSYTDKLIF
TGTGCTCTTGGGGACAACATTCCTACTCTGCCTGGGGGACCCCCGTCGTACACCGATAAACTCATCTTT
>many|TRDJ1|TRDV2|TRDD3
CACDTVLGDTKLIF
TGTGCCTGTGACACCGTACTGGGGGATACAAAACTCATCTTT
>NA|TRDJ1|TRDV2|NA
CACETGLHF
TGTGCCTGTGAGACGGGACTTCACTTT
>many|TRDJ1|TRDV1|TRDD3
CALGERGFASTWGPPTDKLIF
TGTGCTCTTGGGGAACGGGGCTTCGCCTCGACCTGGGGGCCCCCCACCGATAAACTCATCTTT
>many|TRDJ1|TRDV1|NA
CALGELSSFYTDKLIF
TGTGCTCTTGGGGAACTCTCCTCCTTCTACACCGATAAACTCATCTTT
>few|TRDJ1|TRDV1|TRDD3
CALGELRIAPDCGGLGDDKLIF
TGTGCTCTTGGGGAACTTCGAATTGCCCCCGACTGTGGGGGATTGGGAGACGATAAACTCATCTTT
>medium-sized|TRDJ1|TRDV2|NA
CACDTVDLDTDKLIF
TGTGCCTGTGACACCGTGGACCTTGACACCGATAAACTCATCTTT
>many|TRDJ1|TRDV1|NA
CALCGTKLIF
TGTGCTCTTTGTGGCACGAAACTCATCTTT
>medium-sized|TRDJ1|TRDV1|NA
CALGERGDSPRRRFTDKLIF
TGTGCTCTTGGGGAACGGGGCGATAGCCCTCGCCGACGTTTCACCGATAAACTCATCTTT
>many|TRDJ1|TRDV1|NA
CALGEPGASLGGYRTDKLIF
TGTGCTCTTGGGGAACCAGGGGCTAGCTTAGGGGGTTACCGCACCGATAAACTCATCTTT
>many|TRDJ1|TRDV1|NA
CALGEDFGGPHTDKLIF
TGTGCTCTTGGGGAAGACTTCGGGGGGCCCCACACCGATAAACTCATCTTT
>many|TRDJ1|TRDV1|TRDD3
CALGEISTSYWGIPPYTDKLIF
TGTGCTCTTGGGGAAATTTCTACCTCCTACTGGGGGATACCACCGTACACCGATAAACTCATCTTT
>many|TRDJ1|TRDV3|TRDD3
CAFRVGYGVVDKLIF
TGTGCCTTTCGGGTGGGATACGGGGTAGTCGATAAACTCATCTTT
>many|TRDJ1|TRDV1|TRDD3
CALGAFPANGGYGTRPRYTDKLIF
TGTGCTCTTGGGGCCTTTCCTGCGAATGGGGGATACGGGACAAGACCACGGTACACCGATAAACTCATCTTT
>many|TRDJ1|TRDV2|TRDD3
CACDLLLGLGDTSKLIF
TGTGCCTGTGACCTCTTACTAGGTCTGGGGGATACCTCCAAACTCATCTTT
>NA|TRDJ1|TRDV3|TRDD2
CASGSYSPGFDEGTDKLIF
TGTGCCTCGGGTTCCTACTCCCCTGGGTTTGACGAGGGGACCGATAAACTCATCTTT
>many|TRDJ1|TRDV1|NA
CALGEGHTPWGPLRGDKLIF
TGTGCTCTTGGGGAGGGACATACACCCTGGGGACCCCTCCGGGGCGATAAACTCATCTTT
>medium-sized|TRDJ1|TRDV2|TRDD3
CACDTVGGYTDKLIF
TGTGCCTGTGACACCGTAGGGGGATACACCGATAAACTCATCTTT
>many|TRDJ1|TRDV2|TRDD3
CACEILGAQEDKLIF
TGTGCCTGTGAAATACTGGGGGCCCAAGAGGATAAACTCATCTTT
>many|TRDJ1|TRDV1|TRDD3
CALGELVPSKWGTYTDKLIF
TGTGCTCTTGGGGAACTAGTACCCTCCAAGTGGGGGACGTACACTGATAAACTCATCTTT